Presented here are 25 T cell receptor beta chains from one specimen sequenced in a study of blood T cell repertoires in COVID-19. TCRdb keeps only in-frame clones here, not all; method: immunoSEQ multiplex PCR. There are around 230,000 clones in the sample; over 70% occur only once, and about 8.1% lies in the top ten. What was sequenced was peripheral blood. All receptors come from a woman between 45 and 60 years old with acute or convalescent COVID-19.

This chain uses TRBV4-2 with TRBJ2-3, with TRBD2 matching 13 bases. V lost 4 bases to trimming and J lost 1 base; unmatched junction nucleotides: 8. The germline gives CDR1 LGHNA, CDR2 YNFKEQ. This CDR3 spans 18 amino acids. The CDR3 protein is CASSRNLGLAGGTDTQYF. The CDR3 nucleotides are TGTGCCAGCAGCCGAAACCTAGGACTAGCGGGAGGCACAGATACGCAGTATTTT.

This rearrangement joins TRBV10-1 to TRBJ2-1; the D is unclear. The germline V gene encodes CDR1 WNHNN and CDR2 SYGVQD (reference sequence). This CDR3 region has 13 residues. Trimming stripped 4 bases from V and 7 bases from J, with 11 bases between. The CDR3 protein is CASSVELGNEQFF. CDR3 in DNA: TGCGCCAGCAGTGTAGAACTCGGGAATGAGCAGTTCTTC.

This clone turned up a few times. This sequence joins TRBV18 and TRBJ2-7; the D gene is possibly TRBD2 (5 bases). CDR1 is KGHSH, CDR2 LQKENI, per germline. The V end lost 3 bases, the J end lost 5 bases, and 11 bases lay between the germline ends. The CDR3 totals 13 residues. The chain's CDR3 is CASSPTFGDEQYF. The DNA of the CDR3 is TGTGCCAGCTCACCGACTTTCGGGGACGAGCAGTACTTC.

The chain joins TRBV10-3 to TRBJ2-1; 10 bases line up with TRBD1. Losses at the gene ends were 7 bases for V and 2 bases for J; bases not matched to a gene: 5. Germline CDR1 reads ENHRY; CDR2 reads SYGVKD. The CDR3 consists of 15 residues. The CDR3: CAINSGTGAYNEQFF. The CDR3 nucleotides are TGTGCCATCAACTCCGGGACAGGGGCCTACAATGAGCAGTTCTTC.

The chain's CDR3 is CGVYGTQGYGYTF. The CDR3 coding sequence is TGCGGGGTCTACGGTACACAGGGGTATGGCTACACCTTC. V usage is TRBV29-1 and J usage is TRBJ1-2, with TRBD1 matching over 7 bases. The germline V gene encodes CDR1 SQVTM and CDR2 ANQGSEA. The CDR3 length is 13 residues.

The rearrangement joins TRBV11-2 to TRBJ2-1, with a tentative D call TRBD2 (5 bases). The CDR3 length is 13 residues. V was trimmed by 5 bases and J by 5 bases, leaving 10 bases between them. Germline assignment: CDR1 SGHAT and CDR2 FQNNGV. CDR3 amino acids: CASSLARDNEQFF. The CDR3, as DNA: TGTGCCAGCAGCCTAGCTCGCGACAATGAGCAGTTCTTC.

The rearrangement links TRBV29-1 to TRBJ2-7; perhaps TRBD1 as D (6 bases). V lost 5 bases and J lost 5, with 16 bases in between. This CDR3 is built from 13 residues. Germline-derived CDR1 and CDR2 are SQVTM and ANQGSEA. As DNA, the CDR3 is TGCAGCGTTCGGGGACATACAGAGGACGAGCAGTACTTC. This translates into CSVRGHTEDEQYF.

The J gene is TRBJ1-5, the V gene TRBV5-5, with D perhaps matching TRBD1 (5 bases). Germline values: CDR1 SGHKS, CDR2 YYEKEE (reference sequence). The CDR3 is 13 amino acids. The V end lost 3 bases, the J end lost 6 bases, and 10 bases lay between the germline ends. CDR3 amino acids: CASSSFGGQPQHF. The CDR3 DNA reads TGTGCCAGCAGCTCCTTCGGGGGTCAGCCCCAGCATTTT.

The genes are TRBV5-5 and TRBJ2-7, with 8 bases aligning to TRBD1. CDR1 SGHKS and CDR2 YYEKEE come from the germline V gene (reference sequence). The CDR3 is made up of 14 amino acids. V was pared by 1 base and J by 3 bases, with 3 bases of the junction left unmatched. CDR3 region: CASSLNRGDYEQYF. CDR3 DNA sequence: TGTGCCAGCAGCTTGAACAGGGGGGACTACGAGCAGTACTTC. Looking up the rest from reference TRBV5-5 and TRBJ2-7 gives the full variable domain: DAGVTQSPTHLIKTRGQQVTLRCSPISGHKSVSWYQQVLGQGPQFIFQYYEKEERGRGNFPDRFSARQFPNYSSELNVNALLLGDSALYLCASSLNRGDYEQYFGPGTRLTVT.

The V and J genes are TRBV28 and TRBJ1-5; D is ambiguous. The CDR3 contains 12 residues. The V end lost 7 bases, the J end lost 6 bases, and 10 bases lay between the germline ends. Germline CDR1 and CDR2: MDHEN and SYDVKM. The CDR3 loop reads CASTWSGQPQHF. For the CDR3, the DNA is TGTGCCAGCACCTGGTCGGGTCAGCCCCAGCATTTT.

This chain links TRBV7-9 with TRBJ2-5, with D tentatively TRBD2 (5 bases). The CDR3 runs 15 residues. V was shortened by 6 bases and J by 5 bases, with 19 bases between the two germline ends. CDR1 and CDR2 (germline): SEHNR, FQNEAQ (reference sequence). The CDR3 sequence is CASRPAGGRAETQYF. As DNA, the CDR3 is TGTGCCAGCAGGCCTGCGGGTGGGCGGGCCGAGACCCAGTACTTC.

The V gene is TRBV27, the J gene TRBJ1-2; a possible D gene is TRBD1 (6 bases). CDR1 is MNHEY and CDR2 is SMNVEV in the germline V gene (reference sequence). V was clipped by 5 bases and J by 8 bases, with 24 bases between them. The CDR3 spans 16 residues. The CDR3 loop reads CASSTYAGEGWQGYTF. CDR3 nucleotides: TGTGCCAGCAGTACATATGCAGGGGAGGGTTGGCAGGGCTACACCTTC.

The chain is built from TRBV4-2 and TRBJ2-5, with D perhaps TRBD2 (6 bases). Germline loops: CDR1 LGHNA, CDR2 YNFKEQ. Trimming removed 1 base at V and 5 bases at J, with 11 bases between. The CDR3 is made up of 14 amino acids. The chain's CDR3 is CASSQVVGGETQYF. In DNA form, the CDR3 reads TGTGCCAGCAGCCAAGTAGTTGGGGGGGAGACCCAGTACTTC.

The V call is TRBV4-2, the J call TRBJ2-1, with D possibly matching TRBD1 (6 bases). The CDR3 is 15 amino acids. CDR1 and CDR2 from the germline V gene are LGHNA and YNFKEQ. Trimming shortened V by 5 bases and J by 8 bases, and 19 bases separated the two germline ends. CDR3 protein: CASSLPTGFYDEQFF. CDR3 nucleotides: TGTGCCAGCAGCTTACCGACAGGATTTTACGATGAGCAGTTCTTC.

J is TRBJ2-3 and V is TRBV5-5; TRBD2 matches 15 bases. V lost 1 base, J lost 1 base, and 7 bases stayed unmatched. Germline V gene data show CDR1 as SGHKS and CDR2 as YYEKEE (reference sequence). The CDR3 is 19 residues long. This CDR3 reads CASSLIGTSGRTRTDTQYF. DNA for the CDR3: TGTGCCAGCAGCTTGATCGGGACTAGCGGGAGGACGCGCACAGATACGCAGTATTTT. The complete variable domain, with remaining parts taken from reference TRBV5-5 and TRBJ2-3, reads DAGVTQSPTHLIKTRGQQVTLRCSPISGHKSVSWYQQVLGQGPQFIFQYYEKEERGRGNFPDRFSARQFPNYSSELNVNALLLGDSALYLCASSLIGTSGRTRTDTQYFGPGTRLTVL.

This clone has just a few counts. The chain has TRBV5-1 and TRBJ2-1, with 10 positions matching TRBD2. Trimming cost V 4 bases and J 8 bases; bases outside gene matches: 6. CDR1 SGHRS and CDR2 YFSETQ come from the germline V gene. The CDR3 length is 14 residues. The CDR3: CASSVGLASHEQFF. Written as DNA, the CDR3 is TGCGCCAGCAGCGTGGGACTAGCGTCGCATGAGCAGTTCTTC. Full variable domain (outside the CDR3, taken from reference TRBV5-1 and TRBJ2-1): KAGVTQTPRYLIKTRGQQVTLSCSPISGHRSVSWYQQTPGQGLQFLFEYFSETQRNKGNFPGRFSGRQFSNSRSEMNVSTLELGDSALYLCASSVGLASHEQFFGPGTRLTVL.

This clone has more than one count but fewer than ten. This chain uses TRBV2 with TRBJ1-6; the D gene is possibly TRBD1 (6 bases). Germline V gives CDR1 SNHLY, CDR2 FYNNEI. V gave up 8 bases and J gave up 7 bases, with 21 bases separating them. This CDR3 spans 16 amino acids. CDR3 sequence: CASLTNIQGPNSPLHF. The DNA of the CDR3 is TGTGCCAGCCTTACTAACATACAGGGACCGAATTCACCCCTCCACTTT.

The J gene is TRBJ2-7, the V gene TRBV21-1; TRBD1 is taken as the D call from the table, unchecked against the DNA. TRBV21-1 has pseudogene status. This CDR3 spans 13 amino acids. CDR3 in amino acids: CASSPPKGDEQYF. CDR3 nucleotides: TGTGCCAGCAGCCCCCCAAAAGGGGACGAGCAGTACTTC.

A few counts support this clone. The chain has TRBV6-1 and TRBJ2-6; TRBD1 aligns across 7 bases. Germline V gene lookup returns CDR1 MNHNS and CDR2 SASEGT. The trim removed 0 bases at V and 2 bases at J, leaving 1 base unmatched. The CDR3 is made up of 16 amino acids. The CDR3 nucleotides read TGTGCCAGCAGTGAAGCGCAGGGGGCTGGGGCCAACGTCCTGACTTTC. Its translation is CASSEAQGAGANVLTF.

This clone was observed a few times. The CDR3 nucleotides read TGTGCCAGCAGAAGCCGGGACACCCGCAATCAGCCCCAGCATTTT. It codes for CASRSRDTRNQPQHF. The chain carries TRBV27 and TRBJ1-5, with D perhaps matching TRBD1 (6 bases). Germline assignment: CDR1 MNHEY and CDR2 SMNVEV (reference sequence). This CDR3 has 15 residues. The V gene lost 6 bases and the J gene lost 2 bases, with 14 bases spanning the gap.

The V gene is TRBV19, the J gene TRBJ2-1, with D possibly TRBD1 on 6 matching bases. V was trimmed by 2 bases and J by 7 bases, leaving 12 bases between them. CDR1 is LNHDA, CDR2 SQIVND, per germline (reference sequence). The length of the CDR3 is 14 residues. The CDR3 is CASSITDRMNEQFF. Here the CDR3 DNA reads TGTGCCAGTAGTATAACCGACAGGATGAATGAGCAGTTCTTC.

The chain recombines TRBV15 with TRBJ1-3, with D hard to call. CDR3 length: 15 amino acids. Trimming removed 0 bases from V and 3 bases from J, with 9 bases in between. Germline lookup yields CDR1 LNHNV and CDR2 YYDKDF (reference sequence). The CDR3 nucleotides are TGTGCCACCAGCAGAGAGCGTATAAGTGGAAACACCATATATTTT. Translation: CATSRERISGNTIYF.

CDR3 sequence (DNA): TGTGCCAGCAGCAAACTGCGGCTAGCGGGATGTAGCTCCTACAATGAGCAGTTCTTC. It codes for CASSKLRLAGCSSYNEQFF. J is TRBJ2-1 and V is TRBV21-1; the D call in the table, TRBD2, was not verified against the DNA. TRBV21-1 is tagged as a pseudogene. The CDR3 is made up of 19 amino acids.

CDR3: CASSWGEGAGEQYF. DNA for the CDR3: TGCGCCAGCAGCTGGGGTGAGGGGGCCGGCGAGCAGTACTTC. The gene calls are TRBV5-1 and TRBJ2-7; TRBD1 aligns across 7 bases. V was pared by 3 bases and J by 6 bases, with 9 bases of the junction left unmatched. The germline V gene has CDR1 SGHRS and CDR2 YFSETQ. CDR3 length: 14 amino acids.

The chain recombines TRBV21-1 with TRBJ1-2; the listed D gene, TRBD1, was not tested against the DNA. TRBV21-1 has pseudogene status. This CDR3 spans 16 amino acids. This CDR3 is CATPQGARVRVDGYTF. DNA of the CDR3: TGTGCCACCCCCCAGGGGGCCAGGGTGAGGGTCGATGGCTACACCTTC.